These 32 T cell receptor beta chains were all obtained from the same sample, sequenced in a study of beta chain features in type 1 diabetes. The whole isolated RNA underwent reverse transcription, so sequencing captured expressed TCRB transcripts. The repertoire was sequenced with immunoSEQ multiplex PCR; TCRdb's copy has only in-frame clones and lacks some. The sample carries around 99,000 clones, about 40% recorded once. The sample comprised stem cell memory CD4+ T cells from blood. Every receptor here comes from a woman aged 18 to 35 in good health.

This clone was seen a few times. The rearrangement links TRBV7-2 to TRBJ1-2; perhaps TRBD1 as D (6 bases). The CDR3 is 12 residues long. CDR1 and CDR2 from the germline V gene are SGHTA and FQGNSA. Trimming cost V 3 bases and J 13 bases, with 15 bases left between them. The CDR3 sequence: CASSFMDSQVTF. The DNA for the CDR3 is TGTGCCAGCAGCTTTATGGACAGTCAAGTCACCTTC.

V is TRBV11-2 and J is TRBJ2-3, with a weak D call TRBD2 (5 bases). Germline assignment: CDR1 SGHAT and CDR2 FQNNGV. Between the trimmed V and J ends, which lost 5 bases and 9 bases, there was a span of 12 bases. The CDR3 is 12 residues long. The CDR3 spells CASSTGLPTQYF. The CDR3 bases are TGTGCCAGCAGCACTGGACTTCCCACGCAGTATTTT.

The chain recombines TRBV19 with TRBJ2-1; 12 positions agree with TRBD2. V trimming: 7 bases; J trimming: 9 bases; junction bases outside the gene matches: 7. The CDR3 has 14 amino acids. Germline loops: CDR1 LNHDA, CDR2 SQIVND (reference sequence). The CDR3 is CASNLAGGGGEQFF. In DNA, the CDR3 is TGTGCCAGTAATCTAGCGGGAGGGGGTGGTGAGCAGTTCTTC.

This clone has only a few counts. The V call is TRBV5-4, the J call TRBJ2-1; 10 bases align to TRBD2. The trim removed 5 bases at V and 7 bases at J, leaving 9 bases unmatched. The CDR3 length is 15 residues. The germline V gene has CDR1 SGHNT and CDR2 YYREEE (reference sequence). The CDR3 bases are TGTGCCAGCAGGTTCGGGACTAGCGTAATGAATGAGCAGTTCTTC. Its protein product is CASRFGTSVMNEQFF.

The rearrangement links TRBV28 to TRBJ2-7; 9 bases align to TRBD2. The CDR3 consists of 15 residues. Trimming removed 5 bases from V and 0 bases from J; junction bases left unmatched: 5. Per germline, CDR1 MDHEN and CDR2 SYDVKM. Written as DNA, the CDR3 is TGTGCCAGCAGTCCCAGACTAGCGGCCTCCTACGAGCAGTACTTC. Encoded protein: CASSPRLAASYEQYF.

The chain employs TRBV28 and TRBJ2-2, with 14 positions matching TRBD2. The junction had 13 bases not matched to a gene; V was cut back by 8 bases and J by 8 bases. Germline CDR1 reads MDHEN; CDR2 reads SYDVKM. The CDR3 loop spans 17 amino acids. CDR3 protein: CASVEGPGLAGAGELFF. The CDR3 DNA follows: TGTGCCAGCGTCGAGGGGCCGGGACTAGCGGGAGCTGGGGAGCTGTTTTTT. The complete variable domain, with remaining parts taken from reference TRBV28 and TRBJ2-2, reads DVKVTQSSRYLVKRTGEKVFLECVQDMDHENMFWYRQDPGLGLRLIYFSYDVKMKEKGDIPEGYSVSREKKERFSLILESASTNQTSMYLCASVEGPGLAGAGELFFGEGSRLTVL.

This CDR3 reads CASSIDLSGRWREQFF. CDR3 in DNA: TGTGCCAGTAGTATAGATCTGTCAGGACGTTGGAGGGAGCAGTTCTTC. The chain employs TRBV19 and TRBJ2-1; D might be TRBD2 (5 bases). The V and J ends lost 0 bases and 10 bases respectively, with 19 bases between them. CDR1 is LNHDA and CDR2 is SQIVND in the germline V gene (reference sequence). This CDR3 has 16 residues.

The rearrangement uses TRBV2 and TRBJ2-7; 9 bases are a match to TRBD2. Germline V CDR1 and CDR2: SNHLY, FYNNEI. The CDR3 is 15 amino acids. The V and J ends lost 6 bases and 5 bases, in that order; junction bases with no gene match: 11. The DNA for the CDR3 is TGTGCCAGCAGGCGGGAGGGCCACATTGGCGACGAGCAGTACTTC. Translating it yields CASRREGHIGDEQYF.

Only a few counts were recorded for this clone. The chain joins TRBV28 to TRBJ2-7; D is perhaps TRBD1 (6 bases). The CDR3 has 17 amino acids. Looked up from germline, CDR1 is MDHEN and CDR2 is SYDVKM. Trimming cost V 4 bases and J 2 bases, with 21 bases left between them. CDR3 region: CASSSASGTPSTYEQYF. The CDR3 nucleotides read TGTGCCAGCAGTTCAGCCTCCGGGACACCCTCAACCTACGAGCAGTACTTC.

This sequence joins TRBV6-5 and TRBJ2-7; tentative D call: TRBD1 (5 bases). V was clipped by 6 bases and J by 3 bases, with 15 bases between them. The length of the CDR3 is 14 residues. Germline values: CDR1 MNHEY, CDR2 SVGAGI. The CDR3 region has the DNA TGTGCCAGCAGCTTCAGGGCTCCGGGCTACGAGCAGTACTTC. Amino acids: CASSFRAPGYEQYF.

The chain recombines TRBV6-5 with TRBJ2-1; the D is unclear. The V end was cut by 0 bases, the J end by 5 bases, with 11 bases between. The CDR3 runs to 15 residues. Per germline, CDR1 MNHEY and CDR2 SVGAGI. CDR3 in amino acids: CASSYSRIGDNEQFF. In DNA form, the CDR3 reads TGTGCCAGCAGTTACTCGAGGATAGGAGACAATGAGCAGTTCTTC.

The rearrangement links TRBV4-2 to TRBJ1-3, with D possibly being TRBD1 (5 bases). The CDR3 covers 15 residues. Trimming shortened V by 4 bases and J by 4 bases, and 14 bases separated the two germline ends. From germline, CDR1 is LGHNA and CDR2 YNFKEQ. The CDR3 DNA sequence: TGTGCCAGCAGCCGTCACACAGGTGGAGGAAACACCATATATTTT. It is translated as CASSRHTGGGNTIYF.

This clone has more than one count but fewer than ten. For the CDR3, the DNA is TGCGCCAGCAGCCAGCTCGGACAGATTGGGCAGTTCTTC. Encoded protein: CASSQLGQIGQFF. The chain employs TRBV5-1 and TRBJ2-1, with D possibly matching TRBD1 (6 bases). The germline CDR1 and CDR2 sequences are SGHRS and YFSETQ. This CDR3 is 13 amino acids long. Trimming shortened V by 4 bases and J by 12 bases, and 17 bases separated the two germline ends. The whole variable domain, remainder taken from reference TRBV5-1 and TRBJ2-1, is KAGVTQTPRYLIKTRGQQVTLSCSPISGHRSVSWYQQTPGQGLQFLFEYFSETQRNKGNFPGRFSGRQFSNSRSEMNVSTLELGDSALYLCASSQLGQIGQFFGPGTRLTVL.

The chain employs TRBV7-2 and TRBJ2-2; D uncertain. Germline V CDR1 and CDR2: SGHTA, FQGNSA. This CDR3 contains 16 residues. The ends were cut back, 5 bases at V and 2 bases at J, with 15 bases in the middle. The CDR3: CASSALPGPNTGELFF. The CDR3 DNA reads as TGTGCCAGCAGCGCCCTTCCAGGCCCCAACACCGGGGAGCTGTTTTTT.

This rearrangement joins TRBV12-2 to TRBJ1-1. TRBV12-2 is marked as a pseudogene. The CDR3 totals 17 residues. CDR3 sequence (DNA): TGTGCAAGTCGCTTCCGGACCTCCGGGATTGGGAACACTGAAGCTTTCTTT. Translation gives CASRFRTSGIGNTEAFF.

This clone was found a few times. The chain carries TRBV27 and TRBJ2-4; 8 positions agree with TRBD2. CDR1 is MNHEY and CDR2 is SMNVEV in the germline V gene (reference sequence). This CDR3 is 17 amino acids long. Trimming took 5 bases from V and 1 from J; bases not matched to a gene: 10. The CDR3 loop reads CASSPLGQRGAKNIQYF. The CDR3 DNA is TGTGCCAGCAGTCCCCTCGGACAGCGGGGGGCCAAAAACATTCAGTACTTC.

The chain carries TRBV15 and TRBJ1-1; D is perhaps TRBD1 (5 bases). CDR1 is LNHNV and CDR2 is YYDKDF in the germline V gene (reference sequence). V was shortened by 7 bases and J by 1 base, with 13 bases between the two germline ends. CDR3 length equals 14 residues. The CDR3 DNA follows: TGTGCCACCAAAGCAGGAGGGGCGAACACTGAAGCTTTCTTT. Translated: CATKAGGANTEAFF. The full variable domain, in which reference TRBV15 and TRBJ1-1 provide the parts outside the CDR3, is DAMVIQNPRYQVTQFGKPVTLSCSQTLNHNVMYWYQQKSSQAPKLLFHYYDKDFNNEADTPDNFQSRRPNTSFCFLDIRSPGLGDTAMYLCATKAGGANTEAFFGQGTRLTVV.

The rearrangement joins TRBV5-1 to TRBJ2-7; the match to TRBD1 covers 9 bases. This CDR3 spans 15 amino acids. With V trimmed by 0 bases and J by 6 bases, 7 bases remained unmatched. CDR1 and CDR2 from the germline V gene are SGHRS and YFSETQ. CDR3 in amino acids: CASSLAWGQGFEQYF. The CDR3 nucleotides read TGCGCCAGCAGCTTGGCCTGGGGACAGGGCTTCGAGCAGTACTTC.

This clone was picked up a small number of times. The chain carries TRBV5-1 and TRBJ2-1; weak D call: TRBD1 (5 bases). Germline assignment: CDR1 SGHRS and CDR2 YFSETQ. Trimming left V 0 bases short and J 8 bases short, with 12 bases between. This CDR3 spans 14 amino acids. CDR3 region: CASSLEGRVDEQFF. As DNA, the CDR3 is TGCGCCAGCAGCTTGGAGGGCAGGGTCGATGAGCAGTTCTTC.

This sequence joins TRBV10-3 and TRBJ1-1; the match to TRBD1 covers 10 bases. The trim removed 6 bases at V and 3 bases at J, leaving 1 base unmatched. The germline V gene has CDR1 ENHRY and CDR2 SYGVKD. The length of the CDR3 is 13 residues. The DNA for the CDR3 is TGTGCCATCAGGGGACAGGGGTACACTGAAGCTTTCTTT. It yields the protein CAIRGQGYTEAFF.

This chain joins TRBV6-5 and TRBJ2-1; 8 positions agree with TRBD2. V was pared by 4 bases and J by 4 bases, with 6 bases of the junction left unmatched. The CDR3 is 15 residues long. Germline CDR1 is MNHEY and CDR2 is SVGAGI. The CDR3 protein is CASSSRLASYNEQFF. DNA of the CDR3: TGTGCCAGCAGTTCGAGACTAGCGTCTTACAATGAGCAGTTCTTC.

The CDR3 loop is CASSLKAFSGNTIYF. The CDR3 DNA reads TGCGCCAGCAGCCTTAAAGCCTTCTCTGGAAACACCATATATTTT. The chain employs TRBV4-3 and TRBJ1-3; D is undetermined. The ends were cut back, 4 bases at V and 0 bases at J, with 10 bases in the middle. CDR3 length equals 15 residues. Germline V gives CDR1 LGHNA, CDR2 YSLEER.

The sample holds a few counts of this clone. This rearrangement joins TRBV9 to TRBJ2-3; 8 nucleotides agree with TRBD2. CDR3 length: 13 amino acids. Trimming at V came to 6 bases and at J to 5 bases, leaving 5 bases not matched to a gene. The germline gives CDR1 SGDLS, CDR2 YYNGEE. CDR3 residues: CASKPGLGDTQYF. The CDR3 nucleotides read TGTGCCAGCAAACCGGGACTAGGAGATACGCAGTATTTT.

This clone was counted between two and nine times. The rearrangement joins TRBV10-3 to TRBJ1-5; 8 bases match TRBD1. The CDR3 has 13 residues. In germline, CDR1 is ENHRY, CDR2 SYGVKD. The CDR3 DNA follows: TGTGCATCAACAGGGGGTAGCAATCAGCCCCAGCATTTT. This gives the protein CASTGGSNQPQHF.

The chain employs TRBV9 and TRBJ2-7, with 7 bases fitting TRBD1. CDR3 size: 13 residues. V was clipped by 3 bases and J by 6 bases; unmatched bases: 6. Germline CDR1 is SGDLS and CDR2 is YYNGEE. The DNA for the CDR3 is TGTGCCAGCAGCGCGAGACAGGGTTCCGAGCAGTACTTC. Its translation: CASSARQGSEQYF.

The genes are TRBV20-1 and TRBJ2-1, with D unresolved. V gave up 3 bases and J gave up 7 bases, with 7 bases separating them. The germline V gene encodes CDR1 DFQATT and CDR2 SNEGSKA (reference sequence). This CDR3 contains 11 residues. The CDR3 nucleotides are TGCAGTGCTAGGGGCCTGAATGAGCAGTTCTTC. Translation: CSARGLNEQFF.

The J gene is TRBJ2-5, the V gene TRBV6-4, with 11 bases that match TRBD2. The CDR3 has 17 residues. Germline trimming cut 3 bases from V and 4 bases from J; bases unmatched to any gene: 10. CDR1 MRHNA and CDR2 SNTAGT come from the germline V gene. The CDR3 DNA sequence: TGTGCCAGCAGTGAGGTAGCGGGAGGGCCCTTGGGAGAGACCCAGTACTTC. Its protein is CASSEVAGGPLGETQYF.

The chain employs TRBV7-2 and TRBJ1-2; no definite D call. The V and J ends lost 1 base and 7 bases respectively, with 10 bases between them. Germline CDR1 is SGHTA and CDR2 is FQGNSA. This CDR3 comprises 13 residues. Here the CDR3 DNA reads TGTGCCAGCAGCTTAGGTCCAGGTGGTGGCTACACCTTC. It yields the protein CASSLGPGGGYTF.

Only a few counts were recorded for this clone. CDR3 coding DNA: TGTGCCAGCAGCGGACAGGGTTCCTACGAGCAGTACTTC. Its protein product is CASSGQGSYEQYF. The V and J genes are TRBV9 and TRBJ2-7; 7 bases fit TRBD1. This CDR3 comprises 13 residues. The V and J ends lost 3 bases and 1 base, in that order; junction bases with no gene match: 1. Looked up from germline, CDR1 is SGDLS and CDR2 is YYNGEE.

In its sample, this clone was seen a few times. The chain is built from TRBV7-9 and TRBJ2-5; 10 nucleotides align to TRBD2. V dropped 5 bases and J dropped 5; count of bases not matched to a gene: 5. Germline assignment: CDR1 SEHNR and CDR2 FQNEAQ (reference sequence). The CDR3 totals 14 residues. CDR3 sequence reads: CASSTGLATETQYF. The CDR3 nucleotides read TGTGCCAGCAGCACGGGACTAGCGACTGAGACCCAGTACTTC.

The chain links TRBV18 to TRBJ2-2; no clear D gene. Germline CDR1 reads KGHSH; CDR2 reads LQKENI. This CDR3 comprises 14 residues. V was clipped by 2 bases and J by 0 bases, with 4 bases between them. CDR3 region: CASSPSANTGELFF. The CDR3 coding sequence is TGTGCCAGCTCACCATCGGCGAACACCGGGGAGCTGTTTTTT.

This clone was recorded a few times. The chain is built from TRBV6-4 and TRBJ2-1, with 11 bases matching TRBD2. V shed 4 bases and J 7 bases; nucleotides not matched to a gene: 6. Germline CDR1 reads MRHNA; CDR2 reads SNTAGT. There are 15 residues in the CDR3. The CDR3: CASSVTSGMGNEQFF. The CDR3 bases are TGTGCCAGCAGTGTGACTAGCGGGATGGGTAATGAGCAGTTCTTC.